This passage covers 25 T cell receptor beta chains from one sample sequenced in a study of T cell responses to AZD1222 COVID-19 vaccine. Measured with immunoSEQ multiplex PCR; TCRdb has only the in-frame clones, and not every one. This table has 100,000 to 110,000 clones, about 88% appearing once. This sample comprised peripheral blood, obtained on day 0 of AZD1222 vaccination. Receptors originate from an adult in good health.

This clone was seen only once. The V call is TRBV29-1, the J call TRBJ2-5; 9 nucleotides match TRBD2. V shed 4 bases, J shed 5 bases, and the junction held 11 bases outside the gene matches. Germline V lookup: CDR1 SQVTM, CDR2 ANQGSEA. The CDR3 sequence is 15 residues long. In nucleotides, the CDR3 is TGCAGCGTTGGGGGGACTAGCCCCTCGGGTGAGACCCAGTACTTC. Translation: CSVGGTSPSGETQYF.

The rearrangement links TRBV4-3 to TRBJ1-2, with a possible D match to TRBD1 (6 bases). V was clipped by 2 bases and J by 2 bases, with 12 bases between them. The CDR3 totals 15 residues. Germline-derived CDR1 and CDR2 are LGHNA and YSLEER. CDR3: CASSQRDKKNYGYTF. CDR3 nucleotide sequence: TGCGCCAGCAGCCAACGGGACAAAAAAAACTATGGCTACACCTTC.

This chain connects TRBV14 to TRBJ1-2; D gene uncertain. Germline CDR1 SGHDN, CDR2 FVKESK. The length of the CDR3 is 12 residues. Trimming stripped 2 bases from V and 6 bases from J, with 7 bases between. The CDR3, as DNA: TGTGCCAGCAGCCAACTGGCTAATGGCTACACCTTC. It encodes CASSQLANGYTF.

This sequence joins TRBV11-3 and TRBJ2-7; D not resolved. Between the trimmed V and J ends, which lost 1 base and 3 bases, there was a span of 4 bases. The CDR3 length is 12 residues. Germline lookup yields CDR1 SGHNT and CDR2 YENEEA. Here the CDR3 DNA reads TGTGCCAGCAGCTTAGGAGTCTACGAGCAGTACTTC. Amino acid sequence: CASSLGVYEQYF.

The rearrangement joins TRBV2 to TRBJ1-3; D remains ambiguous. The CDR3 covers 12 residues. The germline V and J ends were trimmed by 6 bases and 1 base, with 4 bases remaining between them. Germline CDR1 is SNHLY and CDR2 is FYNNEI. The CDR3 DNA sequence: TGTGCCAGCAGCGGATCTGGAAACACCATATATTTT. The encoded protein is CASSGSGNTIYF. Using reference TRBV2 and TRBJ1-3 for the parts outside the CDR3, the full variable domain is EPEVTQTPSHQVTQMGQEVILRCVPISNHLYFYWYRQILGQKVEFLVSFYNNEISEKSEIFDDQFSVERPDGSNFTLKIRSTKLEDSAMYFCASSGSGNTIYFGEGSWLTVV.

V gene TRBV29-1 combines with J gene TRBJ1-4; TRBD1 aligns across 8 bases. CDR3 length: 14 residues. V gave up 4 bases and J gave up 4 bases; unmatched junction bases: 5. Germline-derived CDR1 and CDR2 are SQVTM and ANQGSEA. The CDR3 region has the DNA TGCAGCGTTGGGGGGGGACAGGATAATGAAAAACTGTTTTTT. The encoded protein is CSVGGGQDNEKLFF.

This chain uses TRBV27 with TRBJ2-7; D may be TRBD1 or TRBD2 (6 bases each). Trimming took 6 bases from V and 2 from J, leaving 23 bases between them. The CDR3 length is 17 residues. Germline V gene data show CDR1 as MNHEY and CDR2 as SMNVEV (reference sequence). The CDR3 DNA sequence: TGTGCCAGCAGAGGAGGGAGCCGGACAGAGGGCCCCTACGAGCAGTACTTC. Translating it yields CASRGGSRTEGPYEQYF.

CDR3 coding DNA: TGTGCCAGCAGCGCTGATCGGAACTATGGCTACACCTTC. It translates to CASSADRNYGYTF. The chain is built from TRBV9 and TRBJ1-2; no clear D gene. V lost 3 bases, J lost 2 bases, and 8 bases lay in between. The CDR3 extends over 13 amino acids. CDR1 and CDR2 (germline): SGDLS, YYNGEE. Looking up the rest from reference TRBV9 and TRBJ1-2 gives the full variable domain: DSGVTQTPKHLITATGQRVTLRCSPRSGDLSVYWYQQSLDQGLQFLIQYYNGEERAKGNILERFSAQQFPDLHSELNLSSLELGDSALYFCASSADRNYGYTFGSGTRLTVV.

This chain joins TRBV19 and TRBJ2-4; possibly TRBD2 for D (6 bases). From germline, CDR1 is LNHDA and CDR2 SQIVND (reference sequence). The CDR3 length is 13 residues. V was pared by 5 bases and J by 4 bases, with 9 bases between. The CDR3 region has the DNA TGTGCCAGTAGTCCCGGGAGTAAAAACATTCAGTACTTC. Translation gives CASSPGSKNIQYF.

This CDR3 is CASSLGTGADNQPQHF. DNA for the CDR3: TGCGCCAGCAGCTTGGGGACAGGGGCTGACAATCAGCCCCAGCATTTT. This chain uses TRBV5-1 with TRBJ1-5, with TRBD1 matching 9 bases. With 0 bases clipped from V and 3 bases from J, the junction kept 4 bases outside the gene matches. Germline V CDR1 and CDR2: SGHRS, YFSETQ. CDR3 length equals 16 residues.

The gene calls are TRBV24-1 and TRBJ1-2; D not certain. This CDR3 is 13 amino acids long. The ends were cut back, 4 bases at V and 0 bases at J, with 5 bases in the middle. Germline V gives CDR1 KGHDR, CDR2 SFDVKD. CDR3 nucleotides: TGTGCCACCAGTGAGGGCCCTAACTATGGCTACACCTTC. Amino acid sequence: CATSEGPNYGYTF.

This clone was recorded only once. This chain uses TRBV6-5 with TRBJ2-2; D remains ambiguous. Trimming left V 0 bases short and J 4 bases short, with 12 bases between. This CDR3 has 16 amino acids. Per germline, CDR1 MNHEY and CDR2 SVGAGI. CDR3 in DNA: TGTGCCAGCAGTTACTCGACAAACTCCCCCACCGGGGAGCTGTTTTTT. It yields the protein CASSYSTNSPTGELFF.

A single count supports this clone. V usage is TRBV29-1 and J usage is TRBJ2-3, with TRBD2 as a possible D gene (5 bases). V lost 0 bases to trimming and J lost 2 bases, with 12 bases between them. The CDR3 has 15 residues. Looked up from germline, CDR1 is SQVTM and CDR2 is ANQGSEA. The CDR3 nucleotides read TGCAGCGTTGAAGATGCGGGCCATGACACAGATACGCAGTATTTT. It yields the protein CSVEDAGHDTDTQYF.

This clone has only one observation. This chain uses TRBV7-9 with TRBJ2-1, with 12 bases aligning to TRBD2. This CDR3 spans 18 amino acids. Germline CDR1 and CDR2: SEHNR and FQNEAQ (reference sequence). The ends lost 4 bases at V and 1 base at J; junction bases unmatched: 8. The CDR3 DNA follows: TGTGCCAGCAGCTGGACTAGCGGGAATTGGATTTCCTACAATGAGCAGTTCTTC. Protein product: CASSWTSGNWISYNEQFF.

This chain uses TRBV6-2 or TRBV6-3 with TRBJ2-1, with 7 bases that match TRBD2. The CDR3 extends over 15 amino acids. CDR1 and CDR2 (germline): MNHEY, SVGEGT. The V gene end was trimmed by 0 bases and the J gene end by 2 bases; junction bases not matched to a gene: 1. CDR3 nucleotides: TGTGCCAGCAGTTACTCCGGGACTACCTACAATGAGCAGTTCTTC. This gives the protein CASSYSGTTYNEQFF.

This clone was found a few times. The rearrangement links TRBV27 to TRBJ1-1, with 8 bases lining up with TRBD1. The germline gives CDR1 MNHEY, CDR2 SMNVEV (reference sequence). This CDR3 is built from 17 residues. V shed 2 bases, J shed 4 bases, and the junction held 12 bases outside the gene matches. The CDR3 loop is CASSLPGQGRRGTEAFF. CDR3 bases: TGTGCCAGCAGTTTACCCGGACAGGGCCGGAGGGGCACTGAAGCTTTCTTT.

This CDR3 is CATSDEMRAPGEQFF. The CDR3 DNA reads TGTGCCACCAGTGACGAGATGCGGGCCCCCGGTGAGCAGTTCTTC. This chain joins TRBV24-1 and TRBJ2-1, with D tentatively TRBD2 (5 bases). V lost 4 bases to trimming and J lost 9 bases, with 18 bases between them. Germline lookup yields CDR1 KGHDR and CDR2 SFDVKD. The CDR3 loop spans 15 amino acids.

The chain carries TRBV4-1 and TRBJ1-1; the D is unclear. CDR3 length: 16 residues. Germline loops: CDR1 MGHRA, CDR2 YSYEKL. V lost 0 bases, J lost 0 bases, and 11 bases lay in between. CDR3 loop: CASSQDGGSLNTEAFF. CDR3 in DNA: TGCGCCAGCAGCCAAGATGGTGGCAGCTTGAACACTGAAGCTTTCTTT.

This clone was seen a few times. The chain recombines TRBV6-1 with TRBJ2-2; D might be TRBD2 (6 bases). This CDR3 has 15 residues. The germline gives CDR1 MNHNS, CDR2 SASEGT. The V end lost 2 bases, the J end lost 1 base, and 8 bases lay between the germline ends. The CDR3 spells CASSESGWNTGELFF. DNA for the CDR3: TGTGCCAGCAGTGAAAGCGGGTGGAACACCGGGGAGCTGTTTTTT.

CDR3 amino acids: CASSQDWGAGYTF. In DNA form, the CDR3 reads TGCGCCAGCAGCCAAGATTGGGGGGCCGGCTACACCTTC. This sequence joins TRBV4-3 and TRBJ1-2; TRBD1 is a possible D gene (6 bases). V gave up 0 bases and J gave up 8 bases, with 10 bases separating them. CDR1 and CDR2 (germline): LGHNA, YSLEER. The CDR3 is 13 amino acids.

The chain links TRBV30 to TRBJ2-7; 10 bases map to TRBD1. Per germline, CDR1 GTSNPN and CDR2 SVGIG (reference sequence). The J segment lost 3 bases and the V segment lost 1 base, leaving 6 bases of the junction unmatched. The CDR3 runs 15 residues. CDR3 protein: CAWSDGTGALYEQYF. The CDR3 DNA reads TGTGCCTGGAGTGACGGGACAGGGGCTCTCTACGAGCAGTACTTC.

The chain links TRBV7-2 to TRBJ2-7; D is possibly TRBD2 (5 bases). Trimming stripped 7 bases from V and 7 bases from J, with 20 bases between. Germline values: CDR1 SGHTA, CDR2 FQGNSA. The CDR3 spans 14 residues. The CDR3 protein is CASTLSGGPGEQYF. The CDR3 coding sequence is TGTGCCAGCACCTTGAGTGGCGGCCCGGGGGAGCAGTACTTC.

The chain combines TRBV19 with TRBJ2-7, with TRBD1 as a possible D gene (6 bases). CDR1 LNHDA and CDR2 SQIVND come from the germline V gene (reference sequence). Trimming stripped 4 bases from V and 2 bases from J, with 9 bases between. This CDR3 spans 13 amino acids. For the CDR3, the DNA is TGTGCCAGTAGTACGGGGACAACCTACGAGCAGTACTTC. Protein product: CASSTGTTYEQYF.

This clone was counted a few times. The chain recombines TRBV18 with TRBJ1-1; tentatively, D is TRBD1 (6 bases). With 6 bases removed from V and 1 base from J, the gap between germline ends came to 12 bases. Germline loops: CDR1 KGHSH, CDR2 LQKENI. The CDR3 consists of 14 residues. In DNA form, the CDR3 reads TGTGCCAGCTCCCCTAGGGGGGGGAACACTGAAGCTTTCTTT. Translation: CASSPRGGNTEAFF.

The chain links TRBV9 to TRBJ2-6; D gene uncertain. This CDR3 spans 16 amino acids. V was shortened by 0 bases and J by 0 bases, with 7 bases between the two germline ends. Germline CDR1 and CDR2: SGDLS and YYNGEE. CDR3 nucleotides: TGTGCCAGCAGCGTAGAAGGAAGCTCTGGGGCCAACGTCCTGACTTTC. Protein: CASSVEGSSGANVLTF.